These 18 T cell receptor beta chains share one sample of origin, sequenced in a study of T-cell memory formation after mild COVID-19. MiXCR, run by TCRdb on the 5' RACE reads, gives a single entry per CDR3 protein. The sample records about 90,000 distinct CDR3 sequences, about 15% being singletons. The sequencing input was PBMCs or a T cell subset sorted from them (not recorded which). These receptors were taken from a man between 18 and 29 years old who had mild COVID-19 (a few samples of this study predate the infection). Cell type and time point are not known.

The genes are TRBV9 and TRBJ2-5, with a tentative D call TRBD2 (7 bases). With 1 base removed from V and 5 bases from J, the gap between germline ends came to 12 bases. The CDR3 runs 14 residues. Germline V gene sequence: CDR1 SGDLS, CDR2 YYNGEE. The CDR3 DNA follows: TGTGCCAGCAGCGTATCGGGGGGCCGGGAGACCCAGTACTTC. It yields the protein CASSVSGGRETQYF.

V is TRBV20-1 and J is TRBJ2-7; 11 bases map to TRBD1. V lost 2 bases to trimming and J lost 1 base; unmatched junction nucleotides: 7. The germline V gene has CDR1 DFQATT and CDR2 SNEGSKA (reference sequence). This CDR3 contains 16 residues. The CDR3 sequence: CSARFPWDRGSYEQYV. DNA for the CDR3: TGCAGTGCTAGATTCCCCTGGGACAGGGGGTCCTACGAGCAGTACGTC.

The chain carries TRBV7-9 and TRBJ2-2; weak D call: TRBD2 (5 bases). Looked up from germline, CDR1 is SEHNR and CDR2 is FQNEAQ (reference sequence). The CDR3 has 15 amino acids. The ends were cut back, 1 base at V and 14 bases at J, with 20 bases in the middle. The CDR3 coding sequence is TGTGCCAGCAGCTTAGAAGAGGGTTACCACCACCGCCTGTTTTTT. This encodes CASSLEEGYHHRLFF.

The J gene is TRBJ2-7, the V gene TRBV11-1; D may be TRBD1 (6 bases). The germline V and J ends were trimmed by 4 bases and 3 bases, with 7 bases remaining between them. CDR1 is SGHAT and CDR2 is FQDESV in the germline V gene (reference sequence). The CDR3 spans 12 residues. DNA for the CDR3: TGTGCCAGCAGCTCGGGACACTACGAGCAGTACGTC. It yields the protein CASSSGHYEQYV.

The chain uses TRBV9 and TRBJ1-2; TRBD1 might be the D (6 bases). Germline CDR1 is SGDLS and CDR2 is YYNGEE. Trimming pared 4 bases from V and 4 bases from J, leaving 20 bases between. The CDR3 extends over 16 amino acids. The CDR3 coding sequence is TGTGCCAGCAGCCTAAAGCCGGGACACCGTCTCTATGGCTACACCTTC. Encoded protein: CASSLKPGHRLYGYTF.

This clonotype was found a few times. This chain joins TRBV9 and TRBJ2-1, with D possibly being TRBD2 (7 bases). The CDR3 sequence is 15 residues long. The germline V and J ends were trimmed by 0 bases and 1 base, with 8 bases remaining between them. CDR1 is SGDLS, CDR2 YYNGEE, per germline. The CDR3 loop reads CASSVEGGSYNEQFF. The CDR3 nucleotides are TGTGCCAGCAGCGTAGAGGGGGGGTCCTACAATGAGCAGTTCTTC.

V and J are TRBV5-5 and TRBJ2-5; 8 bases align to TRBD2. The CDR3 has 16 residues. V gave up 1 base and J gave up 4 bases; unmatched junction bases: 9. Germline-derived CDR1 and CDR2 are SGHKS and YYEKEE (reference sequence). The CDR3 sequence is CASSLHQRGTGETQYF. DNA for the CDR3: TGTGCCAGCAGCTTGCATCAGCGGGGGACGGGAGAGACCCAGTACTTC.

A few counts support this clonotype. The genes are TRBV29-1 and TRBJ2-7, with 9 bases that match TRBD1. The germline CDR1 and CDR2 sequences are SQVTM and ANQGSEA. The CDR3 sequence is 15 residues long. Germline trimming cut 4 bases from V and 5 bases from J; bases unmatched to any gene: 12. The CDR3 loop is CSVGRVGQGLNEQYF. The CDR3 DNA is TGCAGCGTTGGGAGGGTTGGACAGGGGCTGAACGAGCAGTACTTC.

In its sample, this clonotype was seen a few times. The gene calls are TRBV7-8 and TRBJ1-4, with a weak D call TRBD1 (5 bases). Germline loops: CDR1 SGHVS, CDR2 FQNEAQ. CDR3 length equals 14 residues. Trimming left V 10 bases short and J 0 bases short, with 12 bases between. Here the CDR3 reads CATRGPATNEKLFF. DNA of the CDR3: TGTGCCACCCGGGGCCCTGCAACTAATGAAAAACTGTTTTTT. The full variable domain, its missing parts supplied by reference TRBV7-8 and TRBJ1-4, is GAGVSQSPRYKVAKRGQDVALRCDPISGHVSLFWYQQALGQGPEFLTYFQNEAQLDKSGLPSDRFFAERPEGSVSTLKIQRTQQEDSAVYLCATRGPATNEKLFFGSGTQLSVL.

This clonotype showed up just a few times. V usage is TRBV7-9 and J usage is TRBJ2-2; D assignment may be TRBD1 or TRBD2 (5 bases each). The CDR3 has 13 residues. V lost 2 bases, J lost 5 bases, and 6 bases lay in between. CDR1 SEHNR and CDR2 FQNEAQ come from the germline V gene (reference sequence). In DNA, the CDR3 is TGTGCCAGCAGCTTATGGGGGACCGGGGAGCTGTTTTTT. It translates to CASSLWGTGELFF.

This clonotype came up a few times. CDR3 sequence (DNA): TGCGCCAGCAGCCCCAGGCCGGGGACCCAAGAGACCCAGTACTTC. It specifies CASSPRPGTQETQYF. The V and J genes are TRBV5-1 and TRBJ2-5; D assignment may be TRBD1 or TRBD2 (5 bases each). V gave up 4 bases and J gave up 1 base, with 14 bases separating them. Germline V gives CDR1 SGHRS, CDR2 YFSETQ. The CDR3 sequence is 15 residues long. Based on the CDR3 plus reference TRBV5-1 and TRBJ2-5, the full variable domain is KAGVTQTPRYLIKTRGQQVTLSCSPISGHRSVSWYQQTPGQGLQFLFEYFSETQRNKGNFPGRFSGRQFSNSRSEMNVSTLELGDSALYLCASSPRPGTQETQYFGPGTRLLVL.

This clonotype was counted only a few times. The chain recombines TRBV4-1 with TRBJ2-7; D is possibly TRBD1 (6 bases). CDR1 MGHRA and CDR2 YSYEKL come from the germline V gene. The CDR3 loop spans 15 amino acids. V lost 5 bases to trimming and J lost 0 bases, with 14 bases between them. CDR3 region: CASSFGQSSSYEQYF. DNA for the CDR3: TGCGCCAGCAGCTTTGGACAGAGTAGCTCCTACGAGCAGTACTTC.

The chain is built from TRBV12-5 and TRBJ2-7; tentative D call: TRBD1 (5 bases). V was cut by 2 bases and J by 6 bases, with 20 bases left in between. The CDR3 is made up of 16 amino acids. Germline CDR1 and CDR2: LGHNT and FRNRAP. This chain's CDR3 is CASGLFTAAGWGEQYF. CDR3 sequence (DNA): TGTGCTAGTGGTTTGTTCACTGCGGCAGGGTGGGGCGAGCAGTACTTC.

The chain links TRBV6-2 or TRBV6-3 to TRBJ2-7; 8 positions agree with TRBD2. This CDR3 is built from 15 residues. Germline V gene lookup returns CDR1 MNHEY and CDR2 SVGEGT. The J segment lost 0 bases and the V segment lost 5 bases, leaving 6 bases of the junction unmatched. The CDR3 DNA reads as TGTGCCAGCAGTCCACTAGCGGATAGCTCCTACGAGCAGTACGTC. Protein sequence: CASSPLADSSYEQYV.

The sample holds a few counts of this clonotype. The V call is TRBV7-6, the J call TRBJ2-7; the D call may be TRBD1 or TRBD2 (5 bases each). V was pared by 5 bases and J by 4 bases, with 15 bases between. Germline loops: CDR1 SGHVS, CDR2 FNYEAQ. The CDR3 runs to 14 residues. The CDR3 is CASSPRDGGYEQYF. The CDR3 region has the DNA TGTGCCAGCAGCCCCCGGGACGGAGGTTACGAGCAGTACTTC.

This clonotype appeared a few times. This CDR3 reads CASSSTGGEQETQYF. The DNA for the CDR3 is TGTGCCAGCAGTTCGACAGGGGGCGAACAAGAGACCCAGTACTTC. This chain uses TRBV12-3 or TRBV12-4 with TRBJ2-5; 10 bases are shared with TRBD1. The V segment lost 4 bases and the J segment 2 bases; nucleotides outside the gene matches: 4. There are 15 residues in the CDR3.

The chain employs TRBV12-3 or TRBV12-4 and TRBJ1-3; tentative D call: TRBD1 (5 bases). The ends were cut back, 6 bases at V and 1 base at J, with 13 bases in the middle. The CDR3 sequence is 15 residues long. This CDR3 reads CASSRSGVSGNTIYF. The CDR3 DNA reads TGTGCCAGCAGCCGATCGGGGGTTTCTGGAAACACCATATATTTT.

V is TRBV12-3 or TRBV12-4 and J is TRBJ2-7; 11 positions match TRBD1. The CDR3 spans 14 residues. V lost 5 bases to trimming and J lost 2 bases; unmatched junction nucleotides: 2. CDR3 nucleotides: TGTGCCAGCAGTGAGGACAGGGGGCCCTACGAGCAGTACGTC. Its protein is CASSEDRGPYEQYV.